This TCR beta chain was found in a study of CD8 T cells in Susac syndrome. When the RNA was reverse transcribed, random hexamers were used with an input of roughly 0.45 to 1 ug. An immunoSEQ multiplex PCR generated amplified TCR beta CDR3 products spanning 54 Vbeta and 13 Jbeta. Via MiXCR, TCRdb re-called the immunoSEQ multiplex PCR reads, giving one row per CDR3 protein. The sample yields about 300,000 distinct CDR3 sequences, 65% to 90% seen once. Germline V gene sequence: CDR1 MDHEN, CDR2 SYDVKM. Trimming cost V 3 bases and J 3 bases, with 15 bases left between them. CDR3 length equals 15 residues.

Sample: CD8+ T cells from PBMCs. The rearrangement joins TRBV28 to TRBJ2-7; possibly TRBD2 for D (6 bases). The sequence derives from a human donor with multiple sclerosis. The chain's CDR3 is CASSFRPGRLYEQYF. For the CDR3, the DNA is TGTGCCAGCAGTTTCCGACCGGGGAGGCTCTACGAGCAGTACTTC.